This T cell receptor (beta chain) appears in the sequencing data of a study of T cells in localized non-small cell lung cancer. Findings and caveats of the study: Within adjacent lung there appeared a median roughly 60 of the top 100 tumor clones. Investigators sequenced only a single tumor region, leaving heterogeneity possible. In uninvolved adjacent lung, T cell clonality reached its highest value, exceeding tumor.

Using immunoSEQ multiplex PCR, the repertoire was profiled, and TCRdb retains in-frame clones only, with some absent. Among under 7,000 clones listed, 87% were seen once. Germline lookup yields CDR1 SNHLY and CDR2 FYNNEI. The V and J ends lost 6 bases and 5 bases respectively, with 7 bases between them. CDR3 length equals 11 residues. Comment on this clone: Antigen unknown.

The genes are TRBV2 and TRBJ2-5; no reliable D call. The TCR sequence derives from a male donor older than 55 with stage I lung adenocarcinoma. This sample comprised peripheral blood, obtained before any cancer treatment. CDR3 amino acids: CASSPVETQYF. The CDR3 DNA is TGTGCCAGCAGCCCGGTGGAGACCCAGTACTTC.